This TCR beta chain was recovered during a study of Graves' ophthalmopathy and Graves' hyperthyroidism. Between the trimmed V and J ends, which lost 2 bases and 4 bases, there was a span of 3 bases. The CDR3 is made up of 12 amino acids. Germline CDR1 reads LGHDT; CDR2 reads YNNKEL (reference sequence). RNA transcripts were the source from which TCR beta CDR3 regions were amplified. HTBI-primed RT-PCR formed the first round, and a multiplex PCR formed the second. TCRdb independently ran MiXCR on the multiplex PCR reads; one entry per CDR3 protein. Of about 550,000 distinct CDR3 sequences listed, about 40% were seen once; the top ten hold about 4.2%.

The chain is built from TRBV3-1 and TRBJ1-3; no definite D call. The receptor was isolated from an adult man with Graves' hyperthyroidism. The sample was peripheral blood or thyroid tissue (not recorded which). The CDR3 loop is CASSQRGNTIYF. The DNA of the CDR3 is TGTGCCAGCAGCCAACGAGGAAACACCATATATTTT.